This entry lists 2 T cell receptor beta chains sequenced from one sample in a study of T cells in Graves' hyperthyroidism and ophthalmopathy. TCR beta CDR3 sequences were amplified from RNA transcripts. Carried out on the TCR CDR3, a first-round RT-PCR used the HTBI primer set. TCRdb processed the multiplex PCR reads anew with MiXCR; each CDR3 protein has one entry. Among around 250,000 distinct CDR3 sequences listed, less than 15% were seen once. The sequenced sample consisted of blood. These receptors were collected from a woman aged 40 to 50 with Graves' hyperthyroidism that later progressed to Graves' ophthalmopathy.

This clonotype came up many times. This sequence joins TRBV7-9 and TRBJ2-5; D might be TRBD1 or TRBD2, each matching 5 bases. The CDR3 covers 14 residues. The V end was cut by 5 bases, the J end by 3 bases, with 13 bases between. Germline V CDR1 and CDR2: SEHNR, FQNEAQ (reference sequence). DNA of the CDR3: TGTGCCAGCAGCCACTCCGGGACGAAAGAGACCCAGTACTTC. It codes for CASSHSGTKETQYF.

The chain links TRBV19 to TRBJ2-1; D unresolved. The ends were cut back, 4 bases at V and 3 bases at J, with 10 bases in the middle. The germline V gene encodes CDR1 LNHDA and CDR2 SQIVND (reference sequence). There are 14 residues in the CDR3. As DNA, the CDR3 is TGTGCCAGTAGTAATGGTCCCCTCTACAATGAGCAGTTCTTC. This sequence encodes CASSNGPLYNEQFF.